This TCR beta chain was obtained from a study of T cell repertoires in cytomegalovirus infection. Study in general: The authors used CMV epitopes that were HLA-C-restricted (recently identified) and HLA-B-restricted (well studied). Signatures in public TCR beta sequences pointed to both CMV infection and matching HLA type.

TCRdb independently ran MiXCR on the reads; one entry per CDR3 protein. The repertoire consists of about 500,000 distinct CDR3 sequences, with 25% to 35% occurring once and the leading ten covering about 17%. Regarding the study as a whole: Cumulative frequency (of public TCR beta family members) identified carriers of CMV plus the relevant HLA.

In regard to this clonotype: What it binds is unknown.

The CDR3 is 12 residues long. Germline CDR1 reads KGHSH; CDR2 reads LQKENI. The germline V and J ends were trimmed by 5 bases and 8 bases, with 12 bases remaining between them. This TCR was recovered from a human donor in good health (CMV status not recorded). Some clones in this sample may be carry-over from other donors' samples. This sequence joins TRBV18 and TRBJ1-1; TRBD1 is a possible D gene (6 bases). Source: cultured PBMCs, taken from culture after CMV antigen stimulation. CDR3 loop: CASSSDSREAFF. The CDR3 bases are TGTGCCAGCTCATCGGACAGTAGAGAAGCTTTCTTT.